These T cell receptor beta chains were read from a single sample in a study of OX40 agonist ivuxolimab in advanced cancers. Some clones are missing from TCRdb's copy, which holds only in-frame ones; the method was immunoSEQ multiplex PCR. This repertoire shows 60,000 or so clones, over 80% found once; its top ten account for around 25%. The input for sequencing was CD4+ or CD8+ T cells sorted from blood, taken in a trial of the OX40 agonist ivuxolimab. These receptors all come from an adult with an advanced solid tumor such as melanoma, head and neck, liver or kidney cancer. Both conserved end residues are part of each CDR3. A D gene is named only where the DNA matches it firmly. A row's size may be missing; if present it is once, few, many or a size class.

j_call clone_size v_call d_call cdr3_nt cdr3_aa
TRBJ2-1 . TRBV27 . TGTGCCAGCAGTTTATTCGTCTACAATGAGCAGTTCTTC CASSLFVYNEQFF
TRBJ1-3 . TRBV2 . TGTGCCAGCAGAACTGACGGTTACTCTGGAAACACCATATATTTT CASRTDGYSGNTIYF
TRBJ1-1 . TRBV28 . TGTGCCAGCACTTCGCGCGGATTCAACACTGAAGCTTTCTTT CASTSRGFNTEAFF
TRBJ1-5 once TRBV27 . TGTGCCAGCAGTTCTCGGCCCACGGGAAATCAGCCCCAGCATTTT CASSSRPTGNQPQHF
TRBJ1-1 . TRBV19 TRBD1 TGTGCCAGTAACGCTCGATACAGGGGGAACACTGAAGCTTTCTTT CASNARYRGNTEAFF
TRBJ2-7 . TRBV27 TRBD1 TGTGCCAGCATGTTAATCCGGACAGGGCCATACGAGCAGTACTTC CASMLIRTGPYEQYF
TRBJ2-1 . TRBV27 . TGTGCCAGCAGTTTATTGGGGGGGCCTGGCTACAATGAGCAGTTCTTC CASSLLGGPGYNEQFF
TRBJ1-2 . TRBV19 . TGTGCCAGTACGGACAGAGTCTATGGCTACACCTTC CASTDRVYGYTF
TRBJ2-3 once TRBV30 . TGTGCCTGGAGTATCAGCGCCACAGATACGCAGTATTTT CAWSISATDTQYF
TRBJ1-2 . TRBV18 . TGTGCCAGCTCACCAGCAGGGGACGGCTACACCTTC CASSPAGDGYTF
TRBJ2-3 . TRBV7-8 TRBD2 TGTGCCAGCAGCTTATCCCCAGCGGGGGCCCCAGATACGCAGTATTTT CASSLSPAGAPDTQYF
TRBJ1-1 . TRBV6-5 . TGTGCCAGCAGTTACTCCCAGGGCATGAACACTGAAGCTTTCTTT CASSYSQGMNTEAFF
TRBJ1-2 . TRBV7-9 . TGTGCCAGCCTATACCTATCCGGATCCGGGATTCGCTACACCTTC CASLYLSGSGIRYTF
TRBJ1-1 . TRBV27 . TGTGCCAGCAGTTTACGGGGGGCAGGCACTGAAGCTTTCTTT CASSLRGAGTEAFF
TRBJ2-1 . TRBV5-4 . TGTGCCAGCAGCCCCGGGAATGAGCAGTTCTTC CASSPGNEQFF
TRBJ1-1 . TRBV7-8 . TGTGCCAGCACCCAAGTGGGGGAGCAGGGATGGACTGAAGCTTTCTTT CASTQVGEQGWTEAFF
TRBJ1-2 once TRBV19 TRBD1 TGTGCCAGTAGCCAGGGGGGCTTCTATGGCTACACCTTC CASSQGGFYGYTF
TRBJ2-3 . TRBV19 . TGTGCCAGTAGTATAGTGGGGGAGACAGATACGCAGTATTTT CASSIVGETDTQYF
TRBJ1-1 . TRBV19 . TGTGCCAGTAGTATAACAGACCACACTGAAGCTTTCTTT CASSITDHTEAFF
TRBJ1-1 . TRBV4-2 . TGTGCCAGCAGCCAAGATTTGGTCACTGAAGCTTTCTTT CASSQDLVTEAFF
TRBJ1-1 . TRBV2 . TGTGCCAGCAGCGACGGTTTGCCTGAAGCTTTCTTT CASSDGLPEAFF
TRBJ1-2 . TRBV29-1 . TGCAGCGTTGAAGAGGCAGGGAACTATGGCTACACCTTC CSVEEAGNYGYTF
TRBJ1-2 . TRBV27 TRBD1 TGTGCCAGCAGTGGGAACAGGGGGCGCGATAATGGCTACACCTTC CASSGNRGRDNGYTF
TRBJ1-2 . TRBV28 TRBD1 TGTGCCAGCAGGACAGGGGGTTTACTTGGCTACACCTTC CASRTGGLLGYTF
TRBJ2-3 few TRBV5-6 . TGTGCCAGCAGCTTGGACGATACGCAGTATTTT CASSLDDTQYF
TRBJ2-1 . TRBV11-2 . TGTGCCAGCAGCTTGCAATACAATGAGCAGTTCTTC CASSLQYNEQFF
TRBJ2-5 once TRBV6-6 TRBD2 TGTGCCAGCAGTTACGGCGGGAGCTCCCGGGAGACCCAGTACTTC CASSYGGSSRETQYF
TRBJ1-1 once TRBV5-4 TRBD1 TGTGCCAGCAGCCCTCGGACAGGGTTGAACACTGAAGCTTTCTTT CASSPRTGLNTEAFF
TRBJ2-1 . TRBV9 . TGTGCCAGCAGCACGGACGGGGGGCACTACAATGAGCAGTTCTTC CASSTDGGHYNEQFF
TRBJ2-7 . TRBV7-2 . TGTGCCAGCAGCTTAGTTCTTAAAGGAGAGCAGTACTTC CASSLVLKGEQYF
TRBJ1-5 . TRBV28 . TGTGCCAGCAGTCCAACAGTTAATCAGAAGCATTTT CASSPTVNQKHF
TRBJ1-1 . TRBV6-6 . TGTGCCAGCAGTTACTTACGGGAAACTGAAGCTTTCTTT CASSYLRETEAFF
TRBJ2-3 . TRBV6-6 TRBD2 TGTGCCAGCAGTTACTTCAATGAGCGGGAGCCAGATACGCAGTATTTT CASSYFNEREPDTQYF
TRBJ1-4 . TRBV6-5 . TGTGCCAGCAGTTACGTTTCGGCTTATGAAAAACTGTTTTTT CASSYVSAYEKLFF
TRBJ1-2 . TRBV19 . TGTGCCAGTAGGCTACAGGCGAACCCCGACTATGGCTACACCTTC CASRLQANPDYGYTF
TRBJ2-5 . TRBV30 . TGTGCCTGGAGTGTCCTGGAGACACAAGAGACCCAGTACTTC CAWSVLETQETQYF
TRBJ1-3 . TRBV28 . TGTGCCAGCAGTGCCATTGGGGGGGGAAACACCATATATTTT CASSAIGGGNTIYF
TRBJ1-1 once TRBV5-6 TRBD1 TGTGCCAGCAGCCAGACTGACAGGGGGTATACTGAAGCTTTCTTT CASSQTDRGYTEAFF
TRBJ2-3 . TRBV6-1 . TGTGCCAGCAGGGCAGAAGGTACGCAGTATTTT CASRAEGTQYF
TRBJ2-1 . TRBV11-3 . TGTGCCAGCAGCCCCCCGGGGGAGTCAAATGAGCAGTTCTTC CASSPPGESNEQFF
TRBJ2-1 . TRBV7-6 TRBD2 TGTGCCAGCAGCTTATCCCCTTTGACTAGCGGGAGGGCAGTTGAGCAGTTCTTC CASSLSPLTSGRAVEQFF